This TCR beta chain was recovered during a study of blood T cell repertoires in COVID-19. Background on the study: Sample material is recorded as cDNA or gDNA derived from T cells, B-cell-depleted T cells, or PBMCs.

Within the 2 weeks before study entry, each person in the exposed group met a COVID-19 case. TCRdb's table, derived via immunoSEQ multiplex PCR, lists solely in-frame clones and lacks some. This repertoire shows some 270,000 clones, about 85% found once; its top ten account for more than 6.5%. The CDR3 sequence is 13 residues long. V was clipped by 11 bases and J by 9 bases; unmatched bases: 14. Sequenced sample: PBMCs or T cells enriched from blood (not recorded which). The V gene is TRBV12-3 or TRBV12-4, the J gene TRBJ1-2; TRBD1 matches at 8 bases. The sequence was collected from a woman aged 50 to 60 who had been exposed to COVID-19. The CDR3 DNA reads TGTGCCTTAAGGGTTCAGGGGGCGATAAGCTACACCTTC. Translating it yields CALRVQGAISYTF.